Here is one T cell receptor beta chain with its context. Its antigen is currently unknown. This specimen includes other DNA sequences encoding the same CDR3. Sequenced by immunoSEQ multiplex PCR; TCRdb stores in-frame clones only, minus some. The sample lists 150,000 or so clones, 80% to 90% seen once, with under 2.5% in the top ten. Deletions cut 0 bases from V and 2 bases from J, with 7 bases between. Germline lookup yields CDR1 MNHEY and CDR2 SVGAGI. This CDR3 is 15 amino acids long. Genomic DNA in a quantity of roughly 2 micrograms was derived from cryopreserved PBMCs for TCR beta libraries. The record originates from a study of cytotoxic CD8 clonotypes in ibrutinib-treated CLL. Study conclusions and caveats: Baseline-level clonality went beyond age-matched healthy donors and moved in step with circulating CD8+ T-cell counts. Before falling back toward baseline at progression, clonality had risen at the time of ibrutinib response. Sampling time points were not equivalent between sustained-remission and progressing patients.

The source was PBMCs, collected after 24 months of ibrutinib treatment. This chain connects TRBV6-5 to TRBJ1-4, with D maybe TRBD1 (5 bases). The origin of this receptor is a human donor with chronic lymphocytic leukemia. The CDR3 DNA sequence: TGTGCCAGCAGTTACTCAGGGGCCACTAATGAAAAACTGTTTTTT. This codes for CASSYSGATNEKLFF.